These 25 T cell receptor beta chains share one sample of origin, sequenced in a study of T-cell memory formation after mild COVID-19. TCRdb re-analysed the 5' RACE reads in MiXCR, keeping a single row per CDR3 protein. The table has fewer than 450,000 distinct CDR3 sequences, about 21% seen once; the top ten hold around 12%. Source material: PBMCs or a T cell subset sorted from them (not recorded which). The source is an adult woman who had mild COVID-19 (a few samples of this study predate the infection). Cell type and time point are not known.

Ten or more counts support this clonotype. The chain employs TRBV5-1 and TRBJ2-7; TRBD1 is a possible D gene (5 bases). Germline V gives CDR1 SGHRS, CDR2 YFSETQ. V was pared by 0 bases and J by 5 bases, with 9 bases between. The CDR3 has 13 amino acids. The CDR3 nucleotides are TGCGCCAGCAGCTTGGACCAGGGCAACGAGCAGTACTTC. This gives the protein CASSLDQGNEQYF.

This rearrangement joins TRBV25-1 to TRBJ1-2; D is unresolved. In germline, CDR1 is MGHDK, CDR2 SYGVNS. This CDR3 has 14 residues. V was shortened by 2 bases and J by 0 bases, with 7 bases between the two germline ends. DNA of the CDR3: TGTGCCAGCAGTGAACACGGACCTAACTATGGCTACACCTTC. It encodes CASSEHGPNYGYTF.

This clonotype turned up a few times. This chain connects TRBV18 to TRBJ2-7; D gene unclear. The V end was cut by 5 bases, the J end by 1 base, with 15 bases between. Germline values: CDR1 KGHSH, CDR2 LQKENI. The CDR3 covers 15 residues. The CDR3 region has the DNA TGTGCCAGCTCAAGAGTCTCGTTGGAGTCCTACGAGCAGTACTTC. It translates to CASSRVSLESYEQYF.

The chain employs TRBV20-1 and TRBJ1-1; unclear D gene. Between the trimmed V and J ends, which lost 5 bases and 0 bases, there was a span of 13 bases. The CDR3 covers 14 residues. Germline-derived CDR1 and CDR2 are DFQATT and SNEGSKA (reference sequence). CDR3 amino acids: CSAGQTVMNTEAFF. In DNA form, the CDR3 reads TGCAGTGCTGGGCAGACGGTCATGAACACTGAAGCTTTCTTT.

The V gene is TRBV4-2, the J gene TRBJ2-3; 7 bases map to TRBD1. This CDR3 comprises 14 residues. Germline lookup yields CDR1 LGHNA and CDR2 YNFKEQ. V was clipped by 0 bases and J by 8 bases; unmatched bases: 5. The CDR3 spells CASSQDGTALTQYF. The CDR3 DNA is TGTGCCAGCAGCCAAGATGGGACAGCCCTTACGCAGTATTTT.

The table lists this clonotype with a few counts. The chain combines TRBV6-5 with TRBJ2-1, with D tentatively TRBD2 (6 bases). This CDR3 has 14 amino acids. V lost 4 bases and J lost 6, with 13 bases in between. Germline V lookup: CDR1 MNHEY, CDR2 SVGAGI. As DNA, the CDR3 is TGTGCCAGCAGTTTTATACTAGCACGCAATGAGCAGTTCTTC. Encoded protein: CASSFILARNEQFF.

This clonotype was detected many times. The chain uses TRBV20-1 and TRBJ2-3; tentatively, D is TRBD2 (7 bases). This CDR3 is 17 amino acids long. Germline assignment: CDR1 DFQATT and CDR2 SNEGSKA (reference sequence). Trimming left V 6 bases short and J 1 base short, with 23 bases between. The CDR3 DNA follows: TGCAGTGCAGCCGACCCCCGGGGGGCCGAGGGCACAGATACGCAGTATTTT. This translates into CSAADPRGAEGTDTQYF.

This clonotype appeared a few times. The CDR3 nucleotides are TGTGCCACCAGTGATGGACAGGGGGCGGTTTACGAGCAGTACTTC. Translated, it gives CATSDGQGAVYEQYF. J is TRBJ2-7 and V is TRBV24-1; TRBD1 matches 11 bases. The CDR3 is made up of 15 amino acids. V lost 3 bases, J lost 4 bases, and 4 bases stayed unmatched. Germline V gene lookup returns CDR1 KGHDR and CDR2 SFDVKD.

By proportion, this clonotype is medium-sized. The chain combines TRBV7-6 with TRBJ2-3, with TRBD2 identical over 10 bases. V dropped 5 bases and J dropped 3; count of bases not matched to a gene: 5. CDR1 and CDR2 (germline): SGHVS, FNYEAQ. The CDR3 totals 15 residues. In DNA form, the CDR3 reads TGTGCCAGCAGCCCACTAGCGGGAAGAACAGATACGCAGTATTTT. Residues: CASSPLAGRTDTQYF.

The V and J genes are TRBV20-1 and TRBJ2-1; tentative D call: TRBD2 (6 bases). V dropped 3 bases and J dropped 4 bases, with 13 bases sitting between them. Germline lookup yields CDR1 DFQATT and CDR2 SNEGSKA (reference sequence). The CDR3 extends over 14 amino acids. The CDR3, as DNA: TGCAGTGCTAGCCTGGCGGGGAGGTACAATGAGCAGTTCTTC. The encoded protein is CSASLAGRYNEQFF.

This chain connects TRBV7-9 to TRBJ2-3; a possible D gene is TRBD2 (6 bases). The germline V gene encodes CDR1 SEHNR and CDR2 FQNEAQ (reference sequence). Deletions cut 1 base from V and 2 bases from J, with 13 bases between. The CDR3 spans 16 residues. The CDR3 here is CASSLEGTFVTDTQYF. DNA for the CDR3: TGTGCCAGCAGCTTAGAAGGGACTTTTGTCACAGATACGCAGTATTTT.

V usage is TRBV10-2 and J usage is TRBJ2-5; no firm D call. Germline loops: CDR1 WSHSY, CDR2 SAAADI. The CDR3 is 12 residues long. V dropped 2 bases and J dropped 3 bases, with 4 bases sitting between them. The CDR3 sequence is CASSETEETQYF. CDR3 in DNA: TGCGCCAGCAGTGAGACGGAAGAGACCCAGTACTTC.

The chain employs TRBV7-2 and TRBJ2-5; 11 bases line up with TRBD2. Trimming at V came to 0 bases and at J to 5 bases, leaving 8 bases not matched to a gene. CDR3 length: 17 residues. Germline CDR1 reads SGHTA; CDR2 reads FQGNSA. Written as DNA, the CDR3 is TGTGCCAGCAGCTTAGCGAACCCTAGCGGGGGGCGGGAGACCCAGTACTTC. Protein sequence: CASSLANPSGGRETQYF.

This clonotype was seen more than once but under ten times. The CDR3 DNA is TGCAGTGCTAGAGAGGCGGCTAGCGGGAGAAATTGGCAGTTCTTC. Amino acids: CSAREAASGRNWQFF. The chain has TRBV20-1 and TRBJ2-1; 10 bases line up with TRBD2. J was trimmed by 12 bases and V by 0 bases; bases with no gene match: 11. The V gene's germline CDR1 is DFQATT and CDR2 SNEGSKA (reference sequence). The CDR3 has 15 amino acids.

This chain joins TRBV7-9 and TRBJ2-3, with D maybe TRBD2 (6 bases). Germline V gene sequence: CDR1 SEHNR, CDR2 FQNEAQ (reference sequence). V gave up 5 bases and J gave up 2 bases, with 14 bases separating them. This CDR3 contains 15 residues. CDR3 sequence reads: CASSPRLGDTDTQYF. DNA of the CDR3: TGTGCCAGCAGCCCAAGACTAGGAGACACAGATACGCAGTATTTT.

The DNA for the CDR3 is TGTGCCAGCAGCGTAGAACTAGCGGGAGGAGACGAGCAGTACTTC. Protein: CASSVELAGGDEQYF. The chain carries TRBV9 and TRBJ2-7; 12 bases are shared with TRBD2. Germline V gene sequence: CDR1 SGDLS, CDR2 YYNGEE. The CDR3 has 15 amino acids. Germline trimming cut 0 bases from V and 5 bases from J; bases unmatched to any gene: 3. Supplemented by reference TRBV9 and TRBJ2-7, the full variable domain reads DSGVTQTPKHLITATGQRVTLRCSPRSGDLSVYWYQQSLDQGLQFLIQYYNGEERAKGNILERFSAQQFPDLHSELNLSSLELGDSALYFCASSVELAGGDEQYFGPGTRLTVT.

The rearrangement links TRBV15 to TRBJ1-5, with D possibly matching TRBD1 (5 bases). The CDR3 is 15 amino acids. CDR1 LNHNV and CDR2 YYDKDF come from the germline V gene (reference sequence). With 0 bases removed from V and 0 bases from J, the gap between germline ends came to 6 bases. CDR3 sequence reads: CATSRDRVSNQPQHF. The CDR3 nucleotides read TGTGCCACCAGCAGAGACAGGGTTAGCAATCAGCCCCAGCATTTT.

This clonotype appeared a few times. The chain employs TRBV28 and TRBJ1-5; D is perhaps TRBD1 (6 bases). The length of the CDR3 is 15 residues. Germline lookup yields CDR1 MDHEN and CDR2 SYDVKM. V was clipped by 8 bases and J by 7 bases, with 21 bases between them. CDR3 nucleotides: TGTGCCAGCTTCCCGAGGGGGGCAGGGGACCAGCCCCAGCATTTT. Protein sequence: CASFPRGAGDQPQHF. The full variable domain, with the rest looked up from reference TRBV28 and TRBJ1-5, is DVKVTQSSRYLVKRTGEKVFLECVQDMDHENMFWYRQDPGLGLRLIYFSYDVKMKEKGDIPEGYSVSREKKERFSLILESASTNQTSMYLCASFPRGAGDQPQHFGDGTRLSIL.

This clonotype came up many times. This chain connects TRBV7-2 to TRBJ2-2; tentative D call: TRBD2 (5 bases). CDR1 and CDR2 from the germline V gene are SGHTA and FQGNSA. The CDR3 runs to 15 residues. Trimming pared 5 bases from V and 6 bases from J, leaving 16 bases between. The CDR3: CASSASKLAPGELFF. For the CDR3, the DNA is TGTGCCAGCAGCGCAAGCAAGCTAGCTCCCGGGGAGCTGTTTTTT. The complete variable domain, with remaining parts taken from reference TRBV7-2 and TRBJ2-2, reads GAGVSQSPSNKVTEKGKDVELRCDPISGHTALYWYRQSLGQGLEFLIYFQGNSAPDKSGLPSDRFSAERTGGSVSTLTIQRTQQEDSAVYLCASSASKLAPGELFFGEGSRLTVL.

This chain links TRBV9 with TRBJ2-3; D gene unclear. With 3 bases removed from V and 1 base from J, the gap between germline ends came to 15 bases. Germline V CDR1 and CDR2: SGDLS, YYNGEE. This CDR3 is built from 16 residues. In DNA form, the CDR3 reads TGTGCCAGCAGCGCCTCCTTGGGCGATGGCACAGATACGCAGTATTTT. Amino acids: CASSASLGDGTDTQYF.

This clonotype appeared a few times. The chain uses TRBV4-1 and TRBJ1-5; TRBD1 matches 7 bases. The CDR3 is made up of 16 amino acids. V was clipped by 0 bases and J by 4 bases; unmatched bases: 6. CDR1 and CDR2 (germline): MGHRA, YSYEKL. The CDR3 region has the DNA TGCGCCAGCAGCCAAGACCGCGCAGGGGGTAATCAGCCCCAGCATTTT. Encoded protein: CASSQDRAGGNQPQHF.

Here the CDR3 reads CASRQGGQNIQYF. The CDR3 nucleotides read TGTGCCAGCCGACAAGGGGGTCAAAACATTCAGTACTTC. The gene calls are TRBV27 and TRBJ2-4, with D tentatively TRBD1 (6 bases). Looked up from germline, CDR1 is MNHEY and CDR2 is SMNVEV (reference sequence). V gave up 8 bases and J gave up 5 bases, with 13 bases separating them. The CDR3 covers 13 residues.

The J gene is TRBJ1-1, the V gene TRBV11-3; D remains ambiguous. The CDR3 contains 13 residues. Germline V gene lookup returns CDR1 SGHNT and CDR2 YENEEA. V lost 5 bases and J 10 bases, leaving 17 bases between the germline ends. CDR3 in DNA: TGTGCCAGCAGCCAGTTGTCTGGAACGCGAGCTTTCTTT. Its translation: CASSQLSGTRAFF.

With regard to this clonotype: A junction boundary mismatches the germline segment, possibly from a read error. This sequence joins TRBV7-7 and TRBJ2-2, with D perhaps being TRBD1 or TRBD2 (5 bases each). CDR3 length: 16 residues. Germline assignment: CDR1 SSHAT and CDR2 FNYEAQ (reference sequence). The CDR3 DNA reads TGTGCTAGCAGCTCCTCTGAGGGATCAGGGCCCGGGGAGCTGTTTTTT. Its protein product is CASSSSEGSGPGELFF.

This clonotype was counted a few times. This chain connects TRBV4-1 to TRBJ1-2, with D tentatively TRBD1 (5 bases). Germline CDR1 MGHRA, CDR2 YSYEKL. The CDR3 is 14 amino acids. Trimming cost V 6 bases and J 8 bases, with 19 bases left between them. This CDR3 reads CASSRVGAGSGYTF. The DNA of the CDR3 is TGCGCCAGCAGTCGAGTGGGCGCAGGGAGCGGCTACACCTTC.